The entry below describes one T cell receptor (beta chain). These data originate in a study of blood T cells in healthy people across ages. Across the study: For every two T cells, template switching captured about one barcoded beta molecule.

This CDR3 region has 16 residues. The V gene's germline CDR1 is SGHAT and CDR2 FQDESV (reference sequence). Trimming took 5 bases from V and 11 from J; bases not matched to a gene: 19. Next came a second PCR, run for about 6 to 12 cycles, which used a sample-barcoded 5' primer along with a J-beta primer mix. No fewer than 3 million CDR3-containing paired-end reads came from each sample. TCRdb re-derived calls from the 5' RACE reads in MiXCR, one entry per CDR3 protein. The sample has approximately 830,000 distinct CDR3 sequences, 55% to 65% seen once. The clonotype comes from a man aged 30-40 years in good health. Specimen: blood. This chain joins TRBV11-1 and TRBJ2-5; TRBD2 agrees at 8 bases. The CDR3 here is CASSHESGGGGNEQYF. In nucleotides, the CDR3 is TGTGCCAGCAGCCACGAGAGCGGGGGCGGGGGGAATGAGCAGTACTTC.